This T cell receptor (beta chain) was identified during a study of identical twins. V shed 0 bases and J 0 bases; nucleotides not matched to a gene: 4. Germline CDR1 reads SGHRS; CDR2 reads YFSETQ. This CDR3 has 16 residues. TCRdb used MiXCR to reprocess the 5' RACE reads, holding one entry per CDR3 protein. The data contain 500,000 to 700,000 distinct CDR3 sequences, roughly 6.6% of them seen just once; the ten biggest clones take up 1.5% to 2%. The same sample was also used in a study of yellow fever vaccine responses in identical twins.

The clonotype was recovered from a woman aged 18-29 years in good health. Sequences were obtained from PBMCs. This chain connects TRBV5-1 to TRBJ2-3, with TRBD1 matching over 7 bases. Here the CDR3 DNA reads TGCGCCAGCAGCTTGGACAGGGGCGATAGCACAGATACGCAGTATTTT. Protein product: CASSLDRGDSTDTQYF.